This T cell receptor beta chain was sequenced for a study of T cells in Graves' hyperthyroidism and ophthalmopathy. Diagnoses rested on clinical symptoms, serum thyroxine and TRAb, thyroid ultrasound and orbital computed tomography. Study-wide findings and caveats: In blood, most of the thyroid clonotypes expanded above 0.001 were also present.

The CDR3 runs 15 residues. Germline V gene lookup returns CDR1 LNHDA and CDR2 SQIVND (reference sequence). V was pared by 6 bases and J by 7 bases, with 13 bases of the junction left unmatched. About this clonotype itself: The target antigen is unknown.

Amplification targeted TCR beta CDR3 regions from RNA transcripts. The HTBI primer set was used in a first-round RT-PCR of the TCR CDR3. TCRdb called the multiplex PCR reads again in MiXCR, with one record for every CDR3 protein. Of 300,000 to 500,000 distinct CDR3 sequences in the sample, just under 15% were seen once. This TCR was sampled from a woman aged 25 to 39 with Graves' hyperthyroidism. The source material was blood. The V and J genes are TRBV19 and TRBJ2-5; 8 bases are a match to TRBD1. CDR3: CASRPDRAKGGTQYF. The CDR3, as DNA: TGTGCCAGTAGACCGGACAGGGCGAAGGGGGGGACCCAGTACTTC.